This T cell receptor beta chain was retrieved from a study of T cell repertoires in cytomegalovirus infection (dated by TCRdb to between 2017 and 2020). For the wider study: Alongside well-studied HLA-B-restricted epitopes, the peptide stimulations were aimed at recently identified HLA-C-restricted CMV epitopes, whose presentation resists viral immunomodulation. Donor HLA type was relevant to the analysis, as public TCR beta signatures indicated carriage of CMV infection together with the matching HLA type. What the work shows at the level of the full study, not this receptor alone: Cumulative frequency of public TCR beta family members discriminated carriers of CMV infection plus the relevant HLA type in this cohort and an independent roughly 350-donor cohort. The ex vivo response was dominated by HLA-C-restricted CMV-specific TCR beta clonotypes, and the single most frequent clonotype in two of eight donors was supplied by these HLA-C-restricted clonotypes.

This clonotype was recorded a few times. Its target antigen remains unknown. Within one base of it there is no much larger clone, and no base qualities were kept. The sample's treatment or condition label is to be understood as: in vitro stimulation with specific CMV peptide epitopes to enrich CMV-specific T cells. From the cysteine up to the phenylalanine, the CDR3 has a length of 15 residues. Only the CDR3 DNA stays, 45 bases, in frame from base 1. CDR1 and CDR2 are read off the germline V gene as MDHEN and SYDVKM. Unmatched junction bases come to 9, with V trimmed by 6 bases and J by 7 bases. The sample was run on an Illumina HiSeq 1500. TCRdb trimmed the raw reads at Q25, called clones with MiXCR and kept productive beta chains. Rows merge per CDR3 protein into single entries with the most common DNA and genes. The sample contains about 500,000 distinct CDR3 sequences, about 33% of them found a single time. The ten biggest clones cover 15% to 20% of the sample.

The chain is assembled from TRBV28 and TRBJ1-6, and 7 junctional nucleotides match TRBD1. The input for sequencing was cultured PBMCs, taken from culture after CMV antigen stimulation. The TCR comes from a human donor in good health (CMV status not recorded). Some clones in this sample may be carry-over from other donors' samples. The encoded CDR3 is CASRSRDSRNSPLHF. The nucleotide sequence is given as TGTGCCAGCAGGAGCCGGGACAGCAGGAATTCACCCCTCCACTTT.